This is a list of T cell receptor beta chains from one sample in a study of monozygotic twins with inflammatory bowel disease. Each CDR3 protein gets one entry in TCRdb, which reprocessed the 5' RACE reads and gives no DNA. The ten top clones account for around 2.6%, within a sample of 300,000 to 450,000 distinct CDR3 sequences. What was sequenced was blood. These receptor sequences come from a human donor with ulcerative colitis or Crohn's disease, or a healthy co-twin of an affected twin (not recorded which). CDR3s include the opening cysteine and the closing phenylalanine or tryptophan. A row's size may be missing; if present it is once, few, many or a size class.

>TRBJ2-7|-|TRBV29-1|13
CSVESESSYEQYF
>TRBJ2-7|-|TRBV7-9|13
CASSLLADGEQYF
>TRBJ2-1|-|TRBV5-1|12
CASSILGNEQFF
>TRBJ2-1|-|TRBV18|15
CASSPRILSYNEQFF
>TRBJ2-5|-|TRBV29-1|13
CSVEGGRGETQYF
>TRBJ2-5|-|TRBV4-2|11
CASRDSETQYF
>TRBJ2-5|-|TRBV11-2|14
CASSLSPRKETQYF
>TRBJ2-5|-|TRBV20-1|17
CSARVILAGPGQETQYF
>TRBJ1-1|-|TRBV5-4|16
CASSRILGQGMVEAFF
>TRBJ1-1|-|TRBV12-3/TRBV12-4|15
CASSLGGGRPTEAFF
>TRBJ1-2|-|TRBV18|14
CASSPPEGLGGYTF
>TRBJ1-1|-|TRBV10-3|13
CAISEWGNTEAFF
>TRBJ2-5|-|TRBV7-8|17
CASSLALVGFGGETQYF
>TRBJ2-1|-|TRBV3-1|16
CASSQDMGLVYNEQFF
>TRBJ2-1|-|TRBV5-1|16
CASRPAVGQIWNEQFF
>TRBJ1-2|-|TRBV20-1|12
CSASPRVRGYTF
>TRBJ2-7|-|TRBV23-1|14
CASRKDRTRYEQYF
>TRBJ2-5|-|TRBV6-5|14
CASSYSGQRETQYF
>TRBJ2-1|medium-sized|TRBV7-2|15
CASSSTRTAYNEQFF
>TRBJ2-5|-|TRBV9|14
CASWDRGHRETQYF
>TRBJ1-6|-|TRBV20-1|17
CSARGSGGGTNNSPLHF
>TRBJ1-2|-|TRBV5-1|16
CASSLPGTGPGHRYTF
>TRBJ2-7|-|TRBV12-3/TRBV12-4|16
CASSPGGRSFSYEQYF
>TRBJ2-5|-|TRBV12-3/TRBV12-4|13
CASSNDREETQYF
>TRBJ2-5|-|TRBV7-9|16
CASSLGRTSGAETQYF
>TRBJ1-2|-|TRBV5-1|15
CASSHRDRGLRGYTF
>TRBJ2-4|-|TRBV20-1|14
CSARDSRDSLIQYF
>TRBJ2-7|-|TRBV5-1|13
CASSFQGPYEQYF
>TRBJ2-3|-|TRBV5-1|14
CASSLGGLGDTQYF
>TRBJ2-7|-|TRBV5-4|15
CASSLAGVGSYEQYF
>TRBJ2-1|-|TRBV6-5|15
CASSYSDGTYNEQFF
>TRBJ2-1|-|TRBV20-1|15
CSAIPMGAQRDEQFF
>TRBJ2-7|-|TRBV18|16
CASSRYPTGRAYEQYF
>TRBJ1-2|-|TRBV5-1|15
CASSLAQGRNYGYTF
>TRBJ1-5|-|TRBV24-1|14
CATSDGQSNQPQHF
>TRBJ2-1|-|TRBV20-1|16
CSAHHSGGVSYNEQFF
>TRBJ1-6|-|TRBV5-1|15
CASSFAGGFNSPLHF
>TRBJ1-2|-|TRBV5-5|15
CASSFTGTGNYGYTF
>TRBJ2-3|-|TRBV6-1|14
CASTRMGSTDTQYF
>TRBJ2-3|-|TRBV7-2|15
CASSLLGQQGDTQYF
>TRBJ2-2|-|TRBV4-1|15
CASSHPFRGPGELFF
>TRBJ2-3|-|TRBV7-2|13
CASPGAYTDTQYF
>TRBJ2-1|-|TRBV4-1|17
CASSQDGRLAGLNEQFF
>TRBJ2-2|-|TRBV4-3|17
CASSQDLGQGVFGELFF
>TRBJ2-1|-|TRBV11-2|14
CASSLVQGGNEQFF
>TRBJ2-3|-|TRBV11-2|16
CASSLVAGFSTDTQYF
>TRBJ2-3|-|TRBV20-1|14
CSARDGRETDTQYF
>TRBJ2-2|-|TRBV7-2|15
CASTIAGGRTGELFF
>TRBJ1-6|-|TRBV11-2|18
CASSLVPTGAYYNSPLHF